Listed below are T cell receptor beta chains from one sample, sequenced in a study of identical twins. Via MiXCR, TCRdb re-called the 5' RACE reads, giving one row per CDR3 protein. In the table there are 200,000 to 250,000 distinct CDR3 sequences, roughly 7% of which are singletons. A further study also used this sample, focusing on yellow fever vaccine responses in identical twins.

The sequenced sample consisted of memory (CD45RO+) T cells sorted from blood. The receptors were gathered from a woman aged 18-30 years in good health. Both conserved end residues are part of each CDR3. D genes are given only for firm matches. The size of a clone is reported for some rows only, either as once, few or many, or as a class for expanded clones.

>-|many|TRBV12-3/TRBV12-4|TRBJ2-1
TGTGCCAGCAAGGAAACCCAGTACAATGAGCAGTTCTTC
CASKETQYNEQFF
>TRBD2|few|TRBV2|TRBJ2-3
TGTGCCAGCGGGCGACTAGCGGGAGGGCAATATACGCAGTATTTT
CASGRLAGGQYTQYF
>-|few|TRBV10-1|TRBJ2-1
TGCGCCAGCAGTGAGGTGCGGGCTAGCCGGATCAATGAGCAGTTCTTC
CASSEVRASRINEQFF
>TRBD2|few|TRBV11-2|TRBJ2-2
TGTGCCAGCAGCTCCGAGGGACTAGCGGGAGGGCCTAGGTACACCGGGGAGCTGTTTTTT
CASSSEGLAGGPRYTGELFF
>-|few|TRBV3-1|TRBJ2-1
TGTGCCAGCAGCCAAGAAGGACTGACCTACAATGAGCAGTTCTTC
CASSQEGLTYNEQFF
>TRBD2|few|TRBV6-5|TRBJ2-1
TGTGCCAGCAGTTACCGGGCCAGCGGGGGAAACAATGAGCAGTTCTTC
CASSYRASGGNNEQFF
>-|-|TRBV7-2|TRBJ2-1
TGTGCCAGCAGCTTCATAGCGGAGCAGTTCTTC
CASSFIAEQFF
>TRBD1|many|TRBV5-1|TRBJ2-1
TGCGCCAGCAGCGGACGGGACAGGGGCTCCTACAATGAGCAGTTCTTC
CASSGRDRGSYNEQFF
>-|-|TRBV5-1|TRBJ2-1
TGCGCCAGCAGCTTGGTTTCGGGTAACTACAATGAGCAGTTCTTC
CASSLVSGNYNEQFF
>-|-|TRBV6-1|TRBJ1-1
TGTGCCAGCACCGGCCCTCGGGGGAGCACTGAAGCTTTCTTT
CASTGPRGSTEAFF
>TRBD2|many|TRBV27|TRBJ2-1
TGTGCCAGCGCAGTTTGGGGTAGCGGGAGTAGCGGTGAGCAGTTCTTC
CASAVWGSGSSGEQFF
>TRBD1|-|TRBV6-5|TRBJ2-1
TGTGCCAGCAGTTGGACAGGAACCTACAATGAGCAGTTCTTC
CASSWTGTYNEQFF
>-|-|TRBV9|TRBJ2-1
TGTGCCAGCACCACGACAGGAGCAAGCTCCTACAATGAGCAGTTCTTC
CASTTTGASSYNEQFF
>TRBD2|few|TRBV6-1|TRBJ2-7
TGTGCCACCCCTAAGCGGGAGGGCCGAGACGAGCAGTACTTC
CATPKREGRDEQYF
>-|many|TRBV6-4|TRBJ2-2
TGTGCCAGCAGTGACGGGGACACCGGGGAGCTGTTTTTT
CASSDGDTGELFF
>TRBD2|many|TRBV5-4|TRBJ2-1
TGTGCCAGCAGCTTGGCGTGGGAGGGCCATGAGCAGTTCTTC
CASSLAWEGHEQFF
>-|few|TRBV20-1|TRBJ2-7
TGCAGTGCCCCTAGGTTGGGGCAGGGGAGGTACGAGCAGTACTTC
CSAPRLGQGRYEQYF
>-|many|TRBV12-3/TRBV12-4|TRBJ1-1
TGTGCCAGCAGTTTTACAGGCGCGCGAGCTGAAGCTTTCTTT
CASSFTGARAEAFF
>-|many|TRBV5-5|TRBJ1-6
TGTGCCAGCAGCTTCTACGACAGTAATAATTCACCCCTCCACTTT
CASSFYDSNNSPLHF
>-|many|TRBV27|TRBJ1-5
TGTGCCAGCAGTTCCTATGGTAGGGGCAATCAGCCCCAGCATTTT
CASSSYGRGNQPQHF
>TRBD2|few|TRBV15|TRBJ2-3
TGTGCCACCAGCAGAGATATGACCGGGGGGTCAGATACGCAGTATTTT
CATSRDMTGGSDTQYF
>-|few|TRBV29-1|TRBJ2-5
TGCAGCGTTGAAGATCAGCTGCTTCAAGAGACCCAGTACTTC
CSVEDQLLQETQYF
>-|-|TRBV27|TRBJ1-2
TGTGCCAGCAGTTTTGCCAGCGCTAACTATGGCTACACCTTC
CASSFASANYGYTF
>TRBD2|once|TRBV4-2|TRBJ2-5
TGTGCCAGCAGCCCCGACACGACTAGCGGGGGGGCCTGGGAGACCCAGTACTTC
CASSPDTTSGGAWETQYF
>TRBD1|few|TRBV6-2/TRBV6-3|TRBJ1-5
TGTGCCAGCAGTGAGGGGGCTTTGAGCAATCAGCCCCAGCATTTT
CASSEGALSNQPQHF
>-|many|TRBV29-1|TRBJ1-2
TGCAGCGTTGGTGTCGGGCGCCCTAACGGCTACACCTTC
CSVGVGRPNGYTF
>TRBD2|few|TRBV2|TRBJ2-3
TGTGCCAGCAGTGACCGACTAGCTGGTACGCAGTATTTT
CASSDRLAGTQYF
>TRBD2|-|TRBV11-2|TRBJ2-3
TGTGCCAGCAGCTTACGGGCGCGACTAGCGGGTAAGGGGCCAGATACGCAGTATTTT
CASSLRARLAGKGPDTQYF
>TRBD2|-|TRBV4-2|TRBJ2-1
TGTGCCAGCAGCCAAGAGGGGGGGGGCTCCTACAATGAGCAGTTCTTC
CASSQEGGGSYNEQFF
>-|-|TRBV5-6|TRBJ2-1
TGTGCCAGCAGCTGGGGGGGGCGCCCGGGGAATGAGCAGTTCTTC
CASSWGGRPGNEQFF
>-|few|TRBV5-5|TRBJ2-2
TGTGCCAGCAGCTTGAACCCGGAAAACACCGGGGAGCTGTTTTTT
CASSLNPENTGELFF
>-|many|TRBV11-2|TRBJ2-2
TGTGCCAGCAGCTTCGGGCAGGGGAGGGGGGAGCTGTTTTTT
CASSFGQGRGELFF
>-|-|TRBV6-5|TRBJ2-5
TGTGCCAGCAGTTATTCGGGGACCCAAGAGACCCAGTACTTC
CASSYSGTQETQYF
>TRBD2|-|TRBV28|TRBJ2-3
TGTGCCAGCAGTTTACAGCTTATCCCTAGCGGAAGCACAGATACGCAGTATTTT
CASSLQLIPSGSTDTQYF
>TRBD1|-|TRBV7-9|TRBJ1-2
TGTGCCAGCAGCTTGTTGGGACAGGGGCTAGAAGGCTACACCTTC
CASSLLGQGLEGYTF
>-|many|TRBV11-2|TRBJ1-6
TGTGCCAGCAGCTTAGGACCAGGCTCACCCCTCCACTTT
CASSLGPGSPLHF
>TRBD2|few|TRBV10-3|TRBJ2-7
TGTGCCATCAGAGCGGGAGGCCACTACGAGCAGTACTTC
CAIRAGGHYEQYF
>TRBD2|few|TRBV28|TRBJ2-3
TGTGCCAGCAGTGGGGTCGGACTAGCGGGCCCCACCTTATCCACAGATACGCAGTATTTT
CASSGVGLAGPTLSTDTQYF
>TRBD2|many|TRBV12-3/TRBV12-4|TRBJ2-1
TGTGCCAGCAGCCCCGTGGCGGGAGACATTTACAATGAGCAGTTCTTC
CASSPVAGDIYNEQFF
>-|-|TRBV11-3|TRBJ2-1
TGTGCCAGCAGCCCCGGAGGGCCATCGATCAATGAGCAGTTCTTC
CASSPGGPSINEQFF
>TRBD2|few|TRBV20-1|TRBJ2-1
TGCAGTGCTAGAGAAGCGGGAGGGACCGGGTTCTTC
CSAREAGGTGFF